This TCR beta chain was identified during a study of cytomegalovirus exposure and HLA in healthy donors. Overall study results and limits: In an earlier analysis, about 87% or about 30%: the productive usage of most TCR beta V segments. Reportedly, cytomegalovirus status was diagnosed with high sensitivity and specificity.

Use of 60 Vbeta and 13 Jbeta primers characterized the PCR. Here immunoSEQ multiplex PCR was the method, and the copy in TCRdb shows in-frame clones only, minus some. The sample has 150,000 to 200,000 clones; roughly three quarters are singletons. Per germline, CDR1 GTSNPN and CDR2 SVGIG (reference sequence). CDR3 length equals 18 residues. Trimming stripped 0 bases from V and 0 bases from J, with 18 bases between. With respect to this clone: Antigen specificity is unknown.

The V and J genes are TRBV30 and TRBJ2-1; possible D gene TRBD2, 6 bases. This clonotype was sampled from a young man in good health and CMV-seropositive. The sample taken for sequencing was PBMCs. The CDR3 loop reads CAWSVYGGAGSSYNEQFF. CDR3 DNA sequence: TGTGCCTGGAGTGTGTATGGTGGCGCGGGGAGCTCCTACAATGAGCAGTTCTTC.